This T cell receptor (beta chain) originates from a study of blood T cell repertoires in COVID-19. Study-level information: Samples representing acute and convalescent COVID-19 were sourced from the United States, Italy and Spain. In each case, the material was cDNA or gDNA derived from T cells, B-cell-depleted T cells, or PBMCs.

The authors' processing: Reference gene primer amplification gave nucleated cell count estimates. Sequencing used immunoSEQ multiplex PCR; TCRdb keeps in-frame clones, though not all of them. D and trimming were read from the DNA, whereas the V and J calls and clone size are those reported in that table. The sample has some 58,000 clones, roughly 84% seen once. The V segment lost 6 bases and the J segment 8 bases; nucleotides outside the gene matches: 10. This CDR3 has 15 amino acids. CDR1 SGHNT and CDR2 YYREEE come from the germline V gene (reference sequence). This receptor was obtained from a man aged 50 to 60 with active COVID-19. V and J are TRBV5-4 and TRBJ2-3; 12 positions agree with TRBD2. The specimen sequenced was peripheral blood. In nucleotides, the CDR3 is TGTGCCAGCACCACAAAGACTAGCGGGGGAGCTACGCAGTATTTT. Protein product: CASTTKTSGGATQYF.